Listed below are T cell receptor beta chains from one sample, sequenced in a study of neoadjuvant anti-PD-1 for oral cavity cancer. This table comes from immunoSEQ multiplex PCR, and its TCRdb copy is limited to in-frame clones, with some not included. The table shows roughly 1,500 clones, with 50% to 60% occurring only once. Sample: tumor tissue, taken after nivolumab (anti-PD-1) treatment. These receptors were taken from a person aged 35-79 years with oral cavity squamous cell carcinoma. The CDR3 runs from the conserved cysteine through the conserved F or W. D genes are given only for firm matches. Clone size is given for some rows only: seen once, a few or many times, or a class if the clone is expanded.

v_call	j_call	d_call	clone_size	cdr3_aa	cdr3_nt
TRBV15	TRBJ2-1	TRBD1	few	CATSRASNTGTGAEEQFF	TGTGCCACCAGCAGAGCTTCAAATACCGGGACAGGGGCTGAGGAGCAGTTCTTC
TRBV5-1	TRBJ2-3	TRBD1	.	CASSFWTGNQLVDTQYF	TGCGCCAGCAGCTTTTGGACAGGGAATCAATTAGTAGATACGCAGTATTTT
TRBV30	TRBJ2-2	TRBD1	.	CACSTGDYTGELFF	TGTGCCTGCTCGACAGGGGATTACACCGGGGAGCTGTTTTTT
TRBV6-1	TRBJ2-7	.	.	CASSWGYEQYF	TGTGCCAGCAGCTGGGGCTACGAGCAGTACTTC
TRBV2	TRBJ1-1	.	.	CASRLMNTEAFF	TGTGCCAGCAGATTGATGAACACTGAAGCTTTCTTT
TRBV4-1	TRBJ2-5	.	.	CASSQDSQAWGTQYF	TGCGCCAGCAGCCAAGATTCACAGGCCTGGGGGACCCAGTACTTC
TRBV7-2	TRBJ2-1	TRBD2	.	CASSSPTSGSSYNEQFF	TGTGCCAGCAGCTCCCCGACTAGCGGGAGCTCCTACAATGAGCAGTTCTTC
TRBV29-1	TRBJ2-5	.	few	CSVEGKTQETQYF	TGCAGCGTTGAAGGGAAAACTCAAGAGACCCAGTACTTC
TRBV5-1	TRBJ2-1	TRBD2	.	CASSLGGLARIKFF	TGCGCCAGCAGCTTGGGCGGACTAGCGAGAATTAAGTTCTTC
TRBV10-3	TRBJ1-2	.	.	CAISESDSHGYTF	TGTGCCATCAGTGAGTCGGACTCCCATGGCTACACCTTC